This T cell receptor (beta chain) was obtained from a study of post-analysis software for immune sequencing data. Points from the study as a whole: F measure showed strong co-clustering of same-batch samples. TRBV segments more frequent in patients than in controls numbered a few and included TRBV5-6, TRBV5-1 and TRBV20-1.

Unique molecular identifiers were built into the TCR beta cDNA libraries. The yield from about 1 to 10 million T cells was around 500,000 cDNA molecules in total. One entry per CDR3 protein results from TCRdb running MiXCR on the PCR reads. Of about 820,000 distinct CDR3 sequences in the sample, approximately 53% were seen once. Between the trimmed V and J ends, which lost 7 bases and 0 bases, there was a span of 8 bases. The CDR3 is made up of 13 amino acids. This clonotype showed up just a few times. What it binds is not known. The sequencing input was blood. The receptor comes from a girl between 10 and 17 years old with multiple sclerosis. The chain joins TRBV12-3 or TRBV12-4 to TRBJ2-3; D is ambiguous. As DNA, the CDR3 is TGTGCCAGCAAACGTGCTAGCACAGATACGCAGTATTTT. This gives the protein CASKRASTDTQYF.